This T cell receptor beta chain was identified in a study of blood T cell repertoires in COVID-19. On the study more broadly: Specimens from acute and convalescent COVID-19 originated in the United States, Italy and Spain. T cells, B-cell-depleted T cells, or PBMCs provided the cDNA or gDNA that served as material.

Per the original data handling: From reference gene primer amplification, estimates of nucleated cell counts were derived. TCRdb's copy holds only in-frame clones and misses some; the assay was immunoSEQ multiplex PCR. The V and J calls and the clone size are those of that table, but D and trimming were determined from the DNA. The table records 150,000 or so clones, roughly four fifths of them present only once. Trimming left V 4 bases short and J 1 base short, with 3 bases between. CDR1 is LGHDT, CDR2 YNNKEL, per germline (reference sequence). The length of the CDR3 is 12 residues. V is TRBV3-1 (or the pseudogene TRBV3-2) and J is TRBJ2-3; D uncertain. The sample consisted of peripheral blood. This sequence was found in a human donor with acute or convalescent COVID-19. The donor label of this sample is uncertain. For the CDR3, the DNA is TGTGCCAGCAGCCCTGGCACAGATACGCAGTATTTT. Translated: CASSPGTDTQYF.